The 27 T cell receptor beta chains listed next were all sequenced from one sample in a study of liver allograft versus peripheral blood T cells. Study background: Recipients' peripheral blood served as the comparator for T cell receptor repertoires in transplanted livers.

From the reads, TCRdb called clonotypes with MiXCR, one entry per CDR3 protein. The data hold over 10,000 distinct CDR3 sequences, with under 30% observed a single time. All receptors come from a human patient who had a liver transplant. Some T cells may trace back to the graft donor.

The V gene is TRBV25-1, the J gene TRBJ2-2, with D perhaps matching TRBD1 (5 bases). The CDR3 loop spans 15 amino acids. Germline lookup yields CDR1 MGHDK and CDR2 SYGVNS. Trimming stripped 3 bases from V and 5 bases from J, with 13 bases between. The CDR3 sequence is CASSDGQGWTGELFF. CDR3 sequence (DNA): TGTGCCAGCAGTGACGGGCAGGGTTGGACCGGGGAGCTGTTTTTT.

The chain carries TRBV29-1 and TRBJ2-1; 7 bases agree with TRBD2. The V gene's germline CDR1 is SQVTM and CDR2 ANQGSEA. V was pared by 3 bases and J by 0 bases, with 8 bases of the junction left unmatched. The CDR3 sequence is 16 residues long. CDR3 residues: CSVERGSGDSYNEQFF. The DNA of the CDR3 is TGCAGCGTTGAGAGGGGAAGCGGGGACTCCTACAATGAGCAGTTCTTC.

This clonotype was seen a few times. This chain connects TRBV19 to TRBJ2-7, with D perhaps TRBD1 or TRBD2 (5 bases each). CDR3 length: 14 residues. V was pared by 3 bases and J by 0 bases, with 9 bases between. From germline, CDR1 is LNHDA and CDR2 SQIVND (reference sequence). CDR3 amino acids: CASSMGTASYEQYF. CDR3 nucleotide sequence: TGTGCCAGTAGTATGGGGACGGCCTCCTACGAGCAGTACTTC. The full variable domain, completed using reference TRBV19 and TRBJ2-7, is DGGITQSPKYLFRKEGQNVTLSCEQNLNHDAMYWYRQDPGQGLRLIYYSQIVNDFQKGDIAEGYSVSREKKESFPLTVTSAQKNPTAFYLCASSMGTASYEQYFGPGTRLTVT.

V gene TRBV19 combines with J gene TRBJ2-7; D might be TRBD2 (6 bases). Trimming shortened V by 5 bases and J by 7 bases, and 15 bases separated the two germline ends. Germline V gene lookup returns CDR1 LNHDA and CDR2 SQIVND (reference sequence). The CDR3 is 13 residues long. The CDR3 loop reads CASSPPRAGEQYF. The CDR3 DNA sequence: TGTGCCAGTAGTCCCCCCCGGGCGGGGGAGCAGTACTTC.

This sequence joins TRBV7-9 and TRBJ2-4, with D unclear. V dropped 3 bases and J dropped 8 bases, with 8 bases sitting between them. From germline, CDR1 is SEHNR and CDR2 FQNEAQ (reference sequence). CDR3 length equals 12 residues. The DNA of the CDR3 is TGTGCCAGCAGCTTGCTGGGTGACATTCAGTACTTC. Amino acid sequence: CASSLLGDIQYF.

The sample holds one count of this clonotype. The rearrangement links TRBV20-1 to TRBJ2-7; D is possibly TRBD2 (6 bases). CDR1 is DFQATT and CDR2 is SNEGSKA in the germline V gene (reference sequence). Trimming cost V 6 bases and J 2 bases, with 17 bases left between them. The CDR3 runs to 14 residues. In DNA, the CDR3 is TGCAGTGCAACTAACCCTTCGGGGGCCTACGAGCAGTACTTC. It encodes CSATNPSGAYEQYF.

Judged by abundance, this clonotype is medium-sized. J is TRBJ2-2 and V is TRBV30; 9 positions agree with TRBD1. The germline gives CDR1 GTSNPN, CDR2 SVGIG (reference sequence). The CDR3 spans 16 residues. J lost 3 bases, V lost 4 bases, and 9 bases had no gene match. Here the CDR3 reads CAWNAPGTGYTGELFF. CDR3 DNA sequence: TGTGCCTGGAATGCACCCGGGACAGGGTACACCGGGGAGCTGTTTTTT.

This clonotype has a handful of counts. The chain is built from TRBV29-1 and TRBJ2-7; D not resolved. There are 14 residues in the CDR3. CDR1 and CDR2 from the germline V gene are SQVTM and ANQGSEA. The ends were cut back, 4 bases at V and 6 bases at J, with 19 bases in the middle. Here the CDR3 reads CSVAVATPPPEQYF. The CDR3 region has the DNA TGCAGCGTTGCTGTTGCGACGCCGCCACCCGAGCAGTACTTC.

About this clonotype itself: A much bigger clone sits one base away, suggesting this may be a read error. The rearrangement uses TRBV6-2 or TRBV6-3 and TRBJ1-1; D possibly corresponds to TRBD1 (6 bases). CDR3 length equals 14 residues. Germline assignment: CDR1 MNHEY and CDR2 SVGEGT. CDR3 residues: CGSSTGTLNTEAFF. The CDR3, as DNA: TGTGGCAGCAGTACCGGGACACTTAACACTGAAGCTTTCTTT.

The rearrangement links TRBV18 to TRBJ2-3, with TRBD2 matching 7 bases. The CDR3 has 16 residues. Losses at the gene ends were 3 bases for V and 2 bases for J; bases not matched to a gene: 8. Per the germline V gene, CDR1 is KGHSH and CDR2 is LQKENI. CDR3 in amino acids: CASSPILAAVTDTQYF. The CDR3 bases are TGTGCCAGCTCACCGATCCTAGCGGCCGTCACAGATACGCAGTATTTT.

In nucleotides, the CDR3 is TGTGCCATCAGTGAGTCATTTGCGATGGGACCAACACAGGGGTCTAACTATGGCTACACCTTC. Translating it yields CAISESFAMGPTQGSNYGYTF. The V gene is TRBV10-3, the J gene TRBJ1-2; 7 positions match TRBD1. J gave up 0 bases and V 0 bases, and 19 bases lay outside the gene matches. CDR3 length: 21 residues. Germline V gives CDR1 ENHRY, CDR2 SYGVKD.

This clonotype was detected a few times. The V call is TRBV20-1, the J call TRBJ1-1, with 8 bases lining up with TRBD1. V trimming: 3 bases; J trimming: 1 base; junction bases outside the gene matches: 7. From germline, CDR1 is DFQATT and CDR2 SNEGSKA (reference sequence). This CDR3 contains 15 residues. The CDR3 loop reads CSARNRGVWNTEAFF. The CDR3 DNA reads as TGCAGTGCTAGGAACAGGGGGGTATGGAACACTGAAGCTTTCTTT.

This clonotype came up a few times. The gene calls are TRBV9 and TRBJ2-2; 11 bases fit TRBD2. Looked up from germline, CDR1 is SGDLS and CDR2 is YYNGEE. After removal of 5 bases from V and 3 bases from J, the junction contained 18 bases not matched to a gene. The CDR3 totals 20 residues. As DNA, the CDR3 is TGTGCCAGCAGTATAGCCAGGGGAGGTAGCGGGGGGGCAGACACCGGGGAGCTGTTTTTT. As protein: CASSIARGGSGGADTGELFF.

The V gene is TRBV12-3 or TRBV12-4, the J gene TRBJ1-4; no reliable D call. The V and J ends lost 5 bases and 0 bases respectively, with 10 bases between them. The CDR3 is made up of 15 amino acids. The CDR3, as DNA: TGTGCCAGCAGTCAGATATTTACAACTAATGAAAAACTGTTTTTT. Protein sequence: CASSQIFTTNEKLFF.

V and J are TRBV20-1 and TRBJ1-6; D is ambiguous. CDR3 size: 17 residues. CDR1 is DFQATT, CDR2 SNEGSKA, per germline (reference sequence). The V and J ends lost 0 bases and 7 bases respectively, with 19 bases between them. CDR3 residues: CSARESRRLAMNSPLHF. CDR3 sequence (DNA): TGCAGTGCTAGAGAAAGTAGGCGGTTGGCGATGAATTCACCCCTCCACTTT.

In its sample, this clonotype was seen many times. This rearrangement joins TRBV19 to TRBJ1-1; no definite D call. The CDR3 totals 17 residues. V lost 7 bases and J 3 bases, leaving 24 bases between the germline ends. Germline assignment: CDR1 LNHDA and CDR2 SQIVND (reference sequence). CDR3 DNA: TGTGCCAGTATCCCAGGTGGGGAAGGGTCTTCTTACACTGAAGCTTTCTTT. Protein product: CASIPGGEGSSYTEAFF.

This clonotype was observed a handful of times. The chain employs TRBV27 and TRBJ2-7; D unresolved. The length of the CDR3 is 14 residues. Germline V gene data show CDR1 as MNHEY and CDR2 as SMNVEV (reference sequence). Between the trimmed V and J ends, which lost 1 base and 2 bases, there was a span of 9 bases. This CDR3 is CASSLYYGAYEQYF. The CDR3 DNA sequence: TGTGCCAGCAGTTTATATTACGGAGCCTACGAGCAGTACTTC.

The sample holds a few counts of this clonotype. This CDR3 is CASSMAGPSSGNTIYF. The CDR3 DNA reads TGTGCCAGTAGTATGGCAGGACCCTCGTCTGGAAACACCATATATTTT. The gene calls are TRBV19 and TRBJ1-3; D is undetermined. The CDR3 is made up of 16 amino acids. Per germline, CDR1 LNHDA and CDR2 SQIVND (reference sequence). V was pared by 3 bases and J by 1 base, with 13 bases between.

About this clonotype itself: This clone may be a read error of a much larger clone one base away. The chain has TRBV6-6 and TRBJ2-7; TRBD2 agrees at 9 bases. The junction had 13 bases not matched to a gene; V was cut back by 6 bases and J by 7 bases. Germline V gene lookup returns CDR1 MNHNY and CDR2 SVGAGI (reference sequence). This CDR3 is 15 amino acids long. CDR3 in DNA: TGTGCCAGCAGCCCAGCTCGGCGGGGGGGAGGGGAGCAGTACTTC. This gives the protein CASSPARRGGGEQYF.

This clonotype qualifies as medium-sized (0.01 to 0.1%). The chain couples TRBV18 to TRBJ2-5, with 9 nucleotides matching TRBD1. V shed 4 bases and J 4 bases; nucleotides not matched to a gene: 7. The CDR3 has 15 residues. Germline CDR1 KGHSH, CDR2 LQKENI. The CDR3 coding sequence is TGTGCCAGCTCACAACTAGGACAGGGGCTAGAGACCCAGTACTTC. Translation: CASSQLGQGLETQYF. Drawing the rest from reference TRBV18 and TRBJ2-5, the complete variable domain is NAGVMQNPRHLVRRRGQEARLRCSPMKGHSHVYWYRQLPEEGLKFMVYLQKENIIDESGMPKERFSAEFPKEGPSILRIQQVVRGDSAAYFCASSQLGQGLETQYFGPGTRLLVL.

The chain recombines TRBV6-2 or TRBV6-3 with TRBJ1-6; D unresolved. The V gene's germline CDR1 is MNHEY and CDR2 SVGEGT. Trimming took off 0 bases at V and 7 bases at J, with 22 bases between the two ends. CDR3 length: 19 amino acids. The CDR3: CASSYSRIQALNRNSPLHF. The DNA of the CDR3 is TGTGCCAGCAGTTACTCGAGGATCCAGGCCCTTAATCGGAATTCACCCCTCCACTTT.

Only a few counts were recorded for this clonotype. The rearrangement links TRBV6-6 to TRBJ1-4, with TRBD1 matching over 7 bases. The germline gives CDR1 MNHNY, CDR2 SVGAGI (reference sequence). There are 15 residues in the CDR3. V was pared by 5 bases and J by 5 bases, with 8 bases of the junction left unmatched. The CDR3: CASSRDREGNEKLFF. In nucleotides, the CDR3 is TGTGCCAGCAGTCGCGACAGGGAGGGGAATGAAAAACTGTTTTTT.

This rearrangement joins TRBV28 to TRBJ2-1; 9 bases match TRBD2. The trim removed 7 bases at V and 7 bases at J, leaving 8 bases unmatched. Germline V lookup: CDR1 MDHEN, CDR2 SYDVKM. The CDR3 consists of 14 residues. The CDR3 protein is CASTSAGGGNEQFF. The DNA of the CDR3 is TGTGCCAGCACCTCAGCGGGAGGAGGAAATGAGCAGTTCTTC.

The chain has TRBV19 and TRBJ2-7; no clear D. The CDR3 is made up of 15 amino acids. Trimming pared 9 bases from V and 0 bases from J, leaving 18 bases between. The germline V gene has CDR1 LNHDA and CDR2 SQIVND (reference sequence). CDR3 sequence reads: CASSFSSDLSYEQYF. CDR3 nucleotide sequence: TGTGCCAGCAGCTTCTCGAGCGACCTCTCCTACGAGCAGTACTTC.

This clonotype rates as medium-sized (0.01 to 0.1%). V usage is TRBV6-6 and J usage is TRBJ1-5, with D tentatively TRBD1 (5 bases). CDR1 is MNHNY, CDR2 SVGAGI, per germline (reference sequence). The CDR3 sequence is 14 residues long. Between the trimmed V and J ends, which lost 6 bases and 2 bases, there was a span of 11 bases. CDR3 sequence: CASSLQGGNQPQHF. The CDR3 DNA reads TGTGCCAGCAGCCTCCAGGGAGGCAATCAGCCCCAGCATTTT.

The J gene is TRBJ1-6, the V gene TRBV7-9, with 10 bases matching TRBD1. Germline CDR1 SEHNR, CDR2 FQNEAQ (reference sequence). V gave up 11 bases and J gave up 13 bases; unmatched junction bases: 14. This CDR3 has 14 residues. The CDR3 spells CALQESGQGRPLHF. In nucleotides, the CDR3 is TGTGCCCTACAGGAGTCGGGACAGGGGAGGCCCCTCCACTTT. Variable domain in full (rest from reference TRBV7-9 and TRBJ1-6): DTGVSQNPRHKITKRGQNVTFRCDPISEHNRLYWYRQTLGQGPEFLTYFQNEAQLEKSRLLSDRFSAERPKGSFSTLEIQRTEQGDSAMYLCALQESGQGRPLHFGNGTRLTVT.

This clonotype was observed at least ten times. The V gene is TRBV9, the J gene TRBJ2-1, with 11 bases that match TRBD2. The CDR3 is 15 residues long. The junction had 2 bases not matched to a gene; V was cut back by 2 bases and J by 4 bases. The V gene's germline CDR1 is SGDLS and CDR2 YYNGEE. The CDR3 spells CASSVASGGYNEQFF. In DNA form, the CDR3 reads TGTGCCAGCAGCGTGGCTAGCGGGGGGTACAATGAGCAGTTCTTC.